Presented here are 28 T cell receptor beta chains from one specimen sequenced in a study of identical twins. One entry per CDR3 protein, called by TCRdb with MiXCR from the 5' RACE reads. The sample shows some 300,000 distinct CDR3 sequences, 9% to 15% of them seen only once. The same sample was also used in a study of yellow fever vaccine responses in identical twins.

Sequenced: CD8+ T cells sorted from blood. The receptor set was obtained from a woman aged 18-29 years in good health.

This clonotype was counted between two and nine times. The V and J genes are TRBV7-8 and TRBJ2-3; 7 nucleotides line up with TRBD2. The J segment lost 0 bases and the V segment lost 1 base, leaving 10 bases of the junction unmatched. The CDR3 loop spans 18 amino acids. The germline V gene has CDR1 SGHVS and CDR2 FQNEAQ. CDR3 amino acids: CASSLGGRASYSTDTQYF. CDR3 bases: TGTGCCAGCAGCTTAGGAGGGAGGGCCTCATATAGCACAGATACGCAGTATTTT.

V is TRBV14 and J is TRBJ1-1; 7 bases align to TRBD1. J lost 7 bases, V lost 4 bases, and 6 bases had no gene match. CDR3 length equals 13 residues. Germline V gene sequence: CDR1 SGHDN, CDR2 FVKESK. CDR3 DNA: TGTGCCAGCAGCCTATTACAGGGGAGTGAAGCTTTCTTT. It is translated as CASSLLQGSEAFF.

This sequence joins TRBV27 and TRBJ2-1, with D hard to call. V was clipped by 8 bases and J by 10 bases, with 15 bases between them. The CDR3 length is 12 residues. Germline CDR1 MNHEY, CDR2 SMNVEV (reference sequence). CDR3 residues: CASGIFIREQFF. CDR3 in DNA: TGTGCCAGCGGCATCTTTATCCGCGAGCAGTTCTTC.

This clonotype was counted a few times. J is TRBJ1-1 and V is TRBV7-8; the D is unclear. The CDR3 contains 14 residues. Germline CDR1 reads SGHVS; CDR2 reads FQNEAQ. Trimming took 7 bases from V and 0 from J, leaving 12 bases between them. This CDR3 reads CASTEQGLNTEAFF. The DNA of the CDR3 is TGTGCCAGCACCGAACAAGGCCTGAACACTGAAGCTTTCTTT.

The CDR3 DNA follows: TGTGCCAGCAGTTATAGCGGGAGGGCCGGGAATGAGCAGTTCTTC. Translation: CASSYSGRAGNEQFF. This chain uses TRBV27 with TRBJ2-1, with 11 bases lining up with TRBD2. Germline values: CDR1 MNHEY, CDR2 SMNVEV (reference sequence). V dropped 4 bases and J dropped 7; count of bases not matched to a gene: 6. This CDR3 has 15 amino acids.

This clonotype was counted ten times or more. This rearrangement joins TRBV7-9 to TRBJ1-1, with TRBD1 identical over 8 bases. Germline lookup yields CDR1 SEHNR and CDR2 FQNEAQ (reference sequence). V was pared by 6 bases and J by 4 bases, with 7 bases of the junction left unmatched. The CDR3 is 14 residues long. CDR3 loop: CASRPQGAVTEAFF. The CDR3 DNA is TGTGCCAGCAGACCTCAGGGGGCGGTCACTGAAGCTTTCTTT.

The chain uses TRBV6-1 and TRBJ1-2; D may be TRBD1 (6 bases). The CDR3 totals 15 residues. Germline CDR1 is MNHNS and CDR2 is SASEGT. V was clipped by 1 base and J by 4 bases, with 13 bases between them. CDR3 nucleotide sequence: TGTGCCAGCAGTGAAGGGATGGGGGCGAGCTATGGCTACACCTTC. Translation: CASSEGMGASYGYTF.

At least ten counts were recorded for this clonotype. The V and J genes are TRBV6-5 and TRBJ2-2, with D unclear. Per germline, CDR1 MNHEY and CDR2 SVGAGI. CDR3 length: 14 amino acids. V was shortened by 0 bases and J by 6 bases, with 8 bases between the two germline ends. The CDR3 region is CASSYSSTPGELFF. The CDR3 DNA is TGTGCCAGCAGTTACTCGAGTACTCCCGGGGAGCTGTTTTTT.

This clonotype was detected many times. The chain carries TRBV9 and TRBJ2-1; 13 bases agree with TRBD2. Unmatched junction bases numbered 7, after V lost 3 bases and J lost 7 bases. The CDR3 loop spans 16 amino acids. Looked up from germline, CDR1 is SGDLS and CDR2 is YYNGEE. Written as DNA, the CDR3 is TGTGCCAGCAGCGCCGGACTAGCGGGAGTTCGGAATGAGCAGTTCTTC. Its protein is CASSAGLAGVRNEQFF.

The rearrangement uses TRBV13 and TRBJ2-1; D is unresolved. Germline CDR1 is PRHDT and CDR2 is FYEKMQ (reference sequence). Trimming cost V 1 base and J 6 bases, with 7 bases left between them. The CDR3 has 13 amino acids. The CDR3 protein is CASSLVSGNEQFF. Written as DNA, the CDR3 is TGTGCCAGCAGCTTAGTTTCCGGCAATGAGCAGTTCTTC.

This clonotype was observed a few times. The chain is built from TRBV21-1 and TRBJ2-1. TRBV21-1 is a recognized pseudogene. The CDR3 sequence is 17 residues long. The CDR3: CASSKVAFLSSYNEQFF. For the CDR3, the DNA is TGTGCCAGCAGCAAAGTGGCTTTCCTGAGCTCCTACAATGAGCAGTTCTTC.

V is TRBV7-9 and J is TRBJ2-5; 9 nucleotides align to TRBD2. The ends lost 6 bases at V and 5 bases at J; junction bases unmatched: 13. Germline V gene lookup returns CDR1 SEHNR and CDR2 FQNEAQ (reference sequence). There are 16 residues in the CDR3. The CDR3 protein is CASSGPMREGPETQYF. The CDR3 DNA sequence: TGTGCCAGCAGTGGCCCCATGCGGGAGGGCCCGGAGACCCAGTACTTC.

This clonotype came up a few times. The CDR3 loop is CATEGQGISYEQYF. As DNA, the CDR3 is TGTGCCACCGAGGGACAGGGTATATCCTACGAGCAGTACTTC. The V call is TRBV15, the J call TRBJ2-7; 9 nucleotides line up with TRBD1. Germline V CDR1 and CDR2: LNHNV, YYDKDF (reference sequence). Losses at the gene ends were 8 bases for V and 1 base for J; bases not matched to a gene: 6. The CDR3 totals 14 residues.

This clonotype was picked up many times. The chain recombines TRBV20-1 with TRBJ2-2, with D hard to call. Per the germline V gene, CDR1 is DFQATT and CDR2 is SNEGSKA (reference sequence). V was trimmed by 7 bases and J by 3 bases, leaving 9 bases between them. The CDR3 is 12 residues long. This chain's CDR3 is CSGFIHTGELFF. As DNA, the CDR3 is TGCAGTGGATTCATTCACACCGGGGAGCTGTTTTTT.

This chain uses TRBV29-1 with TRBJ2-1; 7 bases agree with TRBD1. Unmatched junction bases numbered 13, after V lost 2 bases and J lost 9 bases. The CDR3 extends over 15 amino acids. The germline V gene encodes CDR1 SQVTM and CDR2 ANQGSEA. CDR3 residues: CSVEMAYRGRGEQFF. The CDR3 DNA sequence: TGCAGCGTTGAAATGGCCTACAGGGGACGCGGTGAGCAGTTCTTC.

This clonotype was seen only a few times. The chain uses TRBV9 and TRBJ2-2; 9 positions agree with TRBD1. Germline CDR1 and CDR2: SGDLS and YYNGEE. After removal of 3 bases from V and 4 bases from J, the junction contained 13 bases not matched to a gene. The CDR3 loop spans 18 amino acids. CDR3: CASSAQGAGSRGTGELFF. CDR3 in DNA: TGTGCCAGCAGCGCACAGGGGGCTGGCTCCAGGGGCACCGGGGAGCTGTTTTTT.

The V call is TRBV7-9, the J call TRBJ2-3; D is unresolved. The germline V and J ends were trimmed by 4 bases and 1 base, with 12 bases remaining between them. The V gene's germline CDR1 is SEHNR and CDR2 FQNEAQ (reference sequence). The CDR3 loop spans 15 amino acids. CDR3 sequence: CASSSLGGGTDTQYF. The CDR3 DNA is TGTGCCAGCAGCTCCCTTGGTGGCGGCACAGATACGCAGTATTTT. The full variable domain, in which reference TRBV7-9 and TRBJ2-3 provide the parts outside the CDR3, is DTGVSQNPRHKITKRGQNVTFRCDPISEHNRLYWYRQTLGQGPEFLTYFQNEAQLEKSRLLSDRFSAERPKGSFSTLEIQRTEQGDSAMYLCASSSLGGGTDTQYFGPGTRLTVL.

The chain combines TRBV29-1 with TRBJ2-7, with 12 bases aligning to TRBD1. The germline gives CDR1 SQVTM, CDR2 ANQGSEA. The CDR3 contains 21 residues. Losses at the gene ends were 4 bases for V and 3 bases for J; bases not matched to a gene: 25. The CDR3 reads CSVVGDRGREGEESADYEQYF. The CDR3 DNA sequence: TGCAGCGTTGTGGGGGACAGGGGGCGTGAGGGAGAAGAATCAGCCGACTACGAGCAGTACTTC.

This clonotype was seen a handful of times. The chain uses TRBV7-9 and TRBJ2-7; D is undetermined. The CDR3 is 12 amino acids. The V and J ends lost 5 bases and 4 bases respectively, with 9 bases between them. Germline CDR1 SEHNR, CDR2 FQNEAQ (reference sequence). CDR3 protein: CASSPHPYEQYF. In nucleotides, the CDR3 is TGTGCCAGCAGCCCCCACCCGTACGAGCAGTACTTC.

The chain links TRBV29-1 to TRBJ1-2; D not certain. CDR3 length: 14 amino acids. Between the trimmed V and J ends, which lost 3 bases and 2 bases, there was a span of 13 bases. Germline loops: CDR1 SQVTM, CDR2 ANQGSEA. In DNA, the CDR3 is TGCAGCGTTGAGGAGGGCGAGGGCAACTATGGCTACACCTTC. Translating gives CSVEEGEGNYGYTF.

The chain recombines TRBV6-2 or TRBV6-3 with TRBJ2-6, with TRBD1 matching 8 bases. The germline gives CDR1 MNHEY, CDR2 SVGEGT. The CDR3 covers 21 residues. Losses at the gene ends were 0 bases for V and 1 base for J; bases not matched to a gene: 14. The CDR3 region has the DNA TGTGCCAGCAGTTACTCGATTTCGGCAGGGGGCGTACTTTCTGGGGCCAACGTCCTGACTTTC. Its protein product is CASSYSISAGGVLSGANVLTF.

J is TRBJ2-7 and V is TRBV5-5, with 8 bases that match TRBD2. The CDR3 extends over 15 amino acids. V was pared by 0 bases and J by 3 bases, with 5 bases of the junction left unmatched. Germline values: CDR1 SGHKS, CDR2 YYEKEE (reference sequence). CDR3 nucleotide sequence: TGTGCCAGCAGCTTGGGACGGGGGGGCTACTACGAGCAGTACGTC. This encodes CASSLGRGGYYEQYV.

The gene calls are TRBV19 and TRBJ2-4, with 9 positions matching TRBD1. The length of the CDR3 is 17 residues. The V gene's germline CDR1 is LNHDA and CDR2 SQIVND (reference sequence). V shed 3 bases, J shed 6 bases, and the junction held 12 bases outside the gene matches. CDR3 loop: CASSIPSAGTGINIQYF. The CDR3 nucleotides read TGTGCCAGTAGTATCCCAAGCGCCGGGACAGGGATAAACATTCAGTACTTC.

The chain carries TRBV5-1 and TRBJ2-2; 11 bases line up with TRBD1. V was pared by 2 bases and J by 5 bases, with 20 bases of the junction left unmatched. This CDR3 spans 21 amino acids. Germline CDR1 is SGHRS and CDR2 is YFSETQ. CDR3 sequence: CASSLRLRGTGGTTWTGELFF. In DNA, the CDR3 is TGCGCCAGCAGCTTACGCCTTCGTGGGACAGGGGGGACTACCTGGACCGGGGAGCTGTTTTTT.

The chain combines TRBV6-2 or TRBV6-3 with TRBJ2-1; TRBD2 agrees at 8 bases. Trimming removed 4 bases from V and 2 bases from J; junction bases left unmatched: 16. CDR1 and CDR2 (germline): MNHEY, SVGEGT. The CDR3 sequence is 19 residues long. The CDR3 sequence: CASSSRVSGTFLAYNEQFF. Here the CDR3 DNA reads TGTGCCAGCAGTTCCCGGGTTAGCGGGACCTTTCTAGCCTACAATGAGCAGTTCTTC.

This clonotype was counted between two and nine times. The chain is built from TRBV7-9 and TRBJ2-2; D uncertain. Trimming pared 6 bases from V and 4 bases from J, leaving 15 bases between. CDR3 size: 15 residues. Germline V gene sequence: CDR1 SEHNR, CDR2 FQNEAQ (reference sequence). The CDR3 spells CASSNGPRVTGELFF. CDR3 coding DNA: TGTGCCAGCAGTAACGGCCCTAGAGTCACCGGGGAGCTGTTTTTT.

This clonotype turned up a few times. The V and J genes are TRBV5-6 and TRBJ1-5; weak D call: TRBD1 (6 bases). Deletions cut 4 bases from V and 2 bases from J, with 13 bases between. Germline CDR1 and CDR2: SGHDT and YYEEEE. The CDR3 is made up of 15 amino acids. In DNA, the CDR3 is TGTGCCAGCAGCGAACAGGGTTCGGGCAATCAGCCCCAGCATTTT. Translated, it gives CASSEQGSGNQPQHF.

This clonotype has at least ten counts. The CDR3 reads CASSPGTASRLGYTF. The DNA for the CDR3 is TGTGCCAGCAGCCCGGGGACAGCCAGCAGACTGGGCTACACCTTC. The rearrangement links TRBV7-9 to TRBJ1-2, with 7 positions matching TRBD1. There are 15 residues in the CDR3. Trimming cost V 5 bases and J 8 bases; bases outside gene matches: 14. Germline-derived CDR1 and CDR2 are SEHNR and FQNEAQ (reference sequence).